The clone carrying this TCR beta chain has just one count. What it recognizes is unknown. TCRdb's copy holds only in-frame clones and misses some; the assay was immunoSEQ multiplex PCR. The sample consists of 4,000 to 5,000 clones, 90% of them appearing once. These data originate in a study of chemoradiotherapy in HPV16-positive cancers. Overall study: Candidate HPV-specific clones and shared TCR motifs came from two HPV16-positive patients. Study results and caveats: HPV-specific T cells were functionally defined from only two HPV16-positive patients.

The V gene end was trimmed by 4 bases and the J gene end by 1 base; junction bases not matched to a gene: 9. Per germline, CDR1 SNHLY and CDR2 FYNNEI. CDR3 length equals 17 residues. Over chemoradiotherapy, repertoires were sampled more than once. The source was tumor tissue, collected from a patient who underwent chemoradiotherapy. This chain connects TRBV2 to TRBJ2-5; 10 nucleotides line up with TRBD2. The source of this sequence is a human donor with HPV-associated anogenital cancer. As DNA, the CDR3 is TGTGCCAGCAGTGGGACTAGCGGCCTGGGGGGCCAAGAGACCCAGTACTTC. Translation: CASSGTSGLGGQETQYF.